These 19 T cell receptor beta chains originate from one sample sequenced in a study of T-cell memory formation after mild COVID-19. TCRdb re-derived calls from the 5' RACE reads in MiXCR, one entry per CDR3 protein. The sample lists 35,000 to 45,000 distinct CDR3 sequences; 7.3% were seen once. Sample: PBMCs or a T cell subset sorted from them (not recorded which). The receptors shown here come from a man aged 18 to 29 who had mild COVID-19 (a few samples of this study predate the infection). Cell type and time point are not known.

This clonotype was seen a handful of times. In DNA form, the CDR3 reads TGTGCCAGCAGCCATAGAGGACTATTCGGCACCGGGGAGCTGTTTTTT. Its translation: CASSHRGLFGTGELFF. The genes are TRBV7-6 and TRBJ2-2, with D maybe TRBD2 (6 bases). The germline CDR1 and CDR2 sequences are SGHVS and FNYEAQ. Trimming removed 5 bases at V and 4 bases at J, with 17 bases between. The CDR3 spans 16 residues.

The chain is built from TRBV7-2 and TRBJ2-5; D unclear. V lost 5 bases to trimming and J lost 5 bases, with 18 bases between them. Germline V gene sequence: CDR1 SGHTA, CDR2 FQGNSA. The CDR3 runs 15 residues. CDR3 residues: CASSPGGPLRETQYF. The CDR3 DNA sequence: TGTGCCAGCAGCCCCGGTGGGCCGCTGCGGGAGACCCAGTACTTC. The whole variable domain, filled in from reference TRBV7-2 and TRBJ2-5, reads GAGVSQSPSNKVTEKGKDVELRCDPISGHTALYWYRQSLGQGLEFLIYFQGNSAPDKSGLPSDRFSAERTGGSVSTLTIQRTQQEDSAVYLCASSPGGPLRETQYFGPGTRLLVL.

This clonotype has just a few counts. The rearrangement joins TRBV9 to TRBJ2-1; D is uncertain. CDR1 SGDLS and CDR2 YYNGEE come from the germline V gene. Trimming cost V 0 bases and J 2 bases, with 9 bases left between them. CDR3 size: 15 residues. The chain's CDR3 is CASSVEARAYNEQFF. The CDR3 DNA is TGTGCCAGCAGCGTAGAGGCCCGCGCCTACAATGAGCAGTTCTTC.

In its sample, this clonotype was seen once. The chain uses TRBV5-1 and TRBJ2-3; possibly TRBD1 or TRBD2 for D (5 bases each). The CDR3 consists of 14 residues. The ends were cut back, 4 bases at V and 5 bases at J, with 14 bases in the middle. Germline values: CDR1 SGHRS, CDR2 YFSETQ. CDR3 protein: CASSGWGRLDTQYF. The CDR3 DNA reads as TGCGCCAGCAGCGGGTGGGGACGATTAGATACGCAGTATTTT.

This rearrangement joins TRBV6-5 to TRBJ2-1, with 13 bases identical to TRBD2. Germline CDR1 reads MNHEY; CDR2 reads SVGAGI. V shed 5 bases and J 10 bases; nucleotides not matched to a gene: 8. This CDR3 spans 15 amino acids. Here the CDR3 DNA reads TGTGCCAGCAGTCAAAGGACTAGCGGGGGAGTGGAGCAGTTCTTC. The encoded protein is CASSQRTSGGVEQFF.

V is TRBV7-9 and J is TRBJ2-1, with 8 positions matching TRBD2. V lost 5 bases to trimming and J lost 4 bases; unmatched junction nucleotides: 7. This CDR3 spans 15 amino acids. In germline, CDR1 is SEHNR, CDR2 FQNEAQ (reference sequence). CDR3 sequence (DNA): TGTGCCAGCAGCCCTTATCAGCGGGGGTACAATGAGCAGTTCTTC. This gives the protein CASSPYQRGYNEQFF.

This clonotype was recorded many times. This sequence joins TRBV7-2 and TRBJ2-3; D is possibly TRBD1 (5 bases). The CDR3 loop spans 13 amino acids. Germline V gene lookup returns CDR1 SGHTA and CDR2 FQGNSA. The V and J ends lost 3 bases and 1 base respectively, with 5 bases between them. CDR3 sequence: CASSFRGTDTQYF. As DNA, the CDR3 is TGTGCCAGCAGCTTCAGGGGCACAGATACGCAGTATTTT.

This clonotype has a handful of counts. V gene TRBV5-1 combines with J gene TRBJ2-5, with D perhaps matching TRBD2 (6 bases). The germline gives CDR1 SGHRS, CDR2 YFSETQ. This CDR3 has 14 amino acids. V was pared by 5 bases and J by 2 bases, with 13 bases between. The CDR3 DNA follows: TGCGCCAGCAGTAGCACCGGGGGACAAGAGACCCAGTACTTC. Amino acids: CASSSTGGQETQYF.

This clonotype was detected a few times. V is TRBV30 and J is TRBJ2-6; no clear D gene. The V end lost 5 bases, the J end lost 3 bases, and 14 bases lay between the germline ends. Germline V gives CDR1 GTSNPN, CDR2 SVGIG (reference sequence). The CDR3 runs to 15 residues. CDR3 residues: CAWEYGGFGANVLTF. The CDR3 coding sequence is TGTGCCTGGGAATACGGTGGTTTTGGGGCCAACGTCCTGACTTTC.

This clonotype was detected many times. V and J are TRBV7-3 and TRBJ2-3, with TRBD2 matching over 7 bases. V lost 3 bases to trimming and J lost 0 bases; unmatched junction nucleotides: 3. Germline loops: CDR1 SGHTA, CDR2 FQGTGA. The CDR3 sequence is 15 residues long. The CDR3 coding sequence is TGTGCCAGCAGCTTGAGCGGGACTAGCACAGATACGCAGTATTTT. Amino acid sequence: CASSLSGTSTDTQYF.

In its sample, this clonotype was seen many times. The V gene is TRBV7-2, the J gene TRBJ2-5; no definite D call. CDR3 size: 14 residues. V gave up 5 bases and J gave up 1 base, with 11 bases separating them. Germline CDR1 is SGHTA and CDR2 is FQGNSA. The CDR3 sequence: CASSPRMSQETQYF. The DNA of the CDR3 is TGTGCCAGCAGCCCCAGGATGAGCCAAGAGACCCAGTACTTC.

CDR3 DNA: TGTGCCAGCTCACCGACAGGGCAGGACTATGGCTACACCTTC. It encodes CASSPTGQDYGYTF. The chain employs TRBV18 and TRBJ1-2, with TRBD1 identical over 7 bases. Germline lookup yields CDR1 KGHSH and CDR2 LQKENI. The CDR3 has 14 amino acids. J lost 3 bases, V lost 3 bases, and 4 bases had no gene match. The full variable domain, its missing parts supplied by reference TRBV18 and TRBJ1-2, is NAGVMQNPRHLVRRRGQEARLRCSPMKGHSHVYWYRQLPEEGLKFMVYLQKENIIDESGMPKERFSAEFPKEGPSILRIQQVVRGDSAAYFCASSPTGQDYGYTFGSGTRLTVV.

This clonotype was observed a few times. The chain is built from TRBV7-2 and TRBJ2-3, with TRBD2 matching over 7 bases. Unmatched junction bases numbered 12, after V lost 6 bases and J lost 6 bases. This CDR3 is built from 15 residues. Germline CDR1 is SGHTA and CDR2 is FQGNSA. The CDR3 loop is CASSTFGRAGDTQYF. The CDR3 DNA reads TGTGCCAGCAGTACCTTTGGGAGGGCCGGGGATACGCAGTATTTT.

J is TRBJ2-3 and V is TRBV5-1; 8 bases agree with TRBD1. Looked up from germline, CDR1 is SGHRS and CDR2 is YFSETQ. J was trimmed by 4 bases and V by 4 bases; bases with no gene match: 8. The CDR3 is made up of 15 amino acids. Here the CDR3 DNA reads TGCGCCAGCAGCGCGCAGGGGGCTGGGGCAGATACGCAGTATTTT. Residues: CASSAQGAGADTQYF.

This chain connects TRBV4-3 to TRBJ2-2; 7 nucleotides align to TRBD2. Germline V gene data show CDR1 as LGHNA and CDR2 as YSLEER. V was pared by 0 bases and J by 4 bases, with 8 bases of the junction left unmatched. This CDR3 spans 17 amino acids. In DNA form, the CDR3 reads TGCGCCAGCAGCCAAGATTTGGCGGGGAGGGGCACCGGGGAGCTGTTTTTT. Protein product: CASSQDLAGRGTGELFF.

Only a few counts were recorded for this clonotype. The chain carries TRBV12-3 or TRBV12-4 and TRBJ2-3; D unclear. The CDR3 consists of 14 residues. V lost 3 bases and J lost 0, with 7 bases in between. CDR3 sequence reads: CASSFGYSTDTQYF. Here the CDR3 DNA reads TGTGCCAGCAGTTTTGGGTATAGCACAGATACGCAGTATTTT.

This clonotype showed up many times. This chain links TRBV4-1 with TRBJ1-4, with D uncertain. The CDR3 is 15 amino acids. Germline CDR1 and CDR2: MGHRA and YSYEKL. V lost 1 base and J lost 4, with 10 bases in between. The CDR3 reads CASSQGSGDNEKLFF. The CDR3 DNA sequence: TGCGCCAGCAGCCAAGGGTCCGGGGATAATGAAAAACTGTTTTTT.

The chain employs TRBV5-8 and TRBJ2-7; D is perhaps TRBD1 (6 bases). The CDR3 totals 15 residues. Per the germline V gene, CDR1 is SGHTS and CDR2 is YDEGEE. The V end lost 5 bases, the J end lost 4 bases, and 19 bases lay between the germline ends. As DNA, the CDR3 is TGTGCCAGCAGACCAGGGGTCGGGGCTTTGTACGAGCAGTACTTC. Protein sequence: CASRPGVGALYEQYF.

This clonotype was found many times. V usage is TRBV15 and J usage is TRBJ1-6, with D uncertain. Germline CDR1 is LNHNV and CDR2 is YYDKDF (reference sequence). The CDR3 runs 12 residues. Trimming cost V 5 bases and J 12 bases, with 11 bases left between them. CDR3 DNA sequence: TGTGCCACCAGCGGATATCTCGGACCCCTCCACTTT. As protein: CATSGYLGPLHF.